The clone carrying this TCR beta chain has a single count. Antigen: not known. The source of the sample is a study of shared clonotypes between healthy human individuals. Study-wide results and caveats: Among donors, clonotype sharing was expected to be affected by sequencing depth. Rarefaction gave evidence that sorted-subset sequencing remained incomplete despite large depth.

The V gene lost 0 bases and the J gene lost 4 bases, with 11 bases spanning the gap. This CDR3 spans 14 amino acids. The germline CDR1 and CDR2 sequences are SGHRS and YFSETQ. When replicate PCRs were run on sorted subsets, they used 150 to 200 ng DNA, about 30,000 T cell genomes. Authors' data handling: ImmunoSEQ yielded junction-only sequences lacking quality scores, so filtering differed. Data came from immunoSEQ multiplex PCR; TCRdb stores just in-frame clones and leaves some out. V and J calls and clone size come straight from that table; D and trimming were deduced from the DNA. The data show about 1,900,000 clones, with approximately 94% seen just once and more than 0.9% held by the top ten. Naive CD8 cells lacked CD45RO and underwent positive selection for CCR7, leaving out terminally differentiated effector memory CD45RA+ cells.

The source is a young man in good health. The V and J genes are TRBV5-1 and TRBJ2-7; no clear D. Sequenced input: naive CD8+ T cells sorted from blood. This CDR3 reads CASSLALGYYEQYF. Written as DNA, the CDR3 is TGCGCCAGCAGCTTGGCCCTGGGATATTACGAGCAGTACTTC.